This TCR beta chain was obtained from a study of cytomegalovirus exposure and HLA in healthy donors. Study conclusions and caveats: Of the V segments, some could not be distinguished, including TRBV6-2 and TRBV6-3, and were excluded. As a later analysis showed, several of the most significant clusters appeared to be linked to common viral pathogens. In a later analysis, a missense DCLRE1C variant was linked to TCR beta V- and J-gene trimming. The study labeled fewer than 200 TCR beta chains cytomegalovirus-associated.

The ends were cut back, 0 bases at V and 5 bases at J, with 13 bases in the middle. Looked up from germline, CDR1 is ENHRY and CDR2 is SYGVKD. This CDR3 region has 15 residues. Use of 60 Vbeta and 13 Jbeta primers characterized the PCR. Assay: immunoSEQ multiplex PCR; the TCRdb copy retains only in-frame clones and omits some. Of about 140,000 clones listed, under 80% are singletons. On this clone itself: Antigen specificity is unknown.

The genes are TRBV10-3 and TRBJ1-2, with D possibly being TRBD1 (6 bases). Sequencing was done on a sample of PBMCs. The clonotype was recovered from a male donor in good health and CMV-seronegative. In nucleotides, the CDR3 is TGTGCCATCAGTGAGTCAGCAGGGGTTAGGTATGGCTACACCTTC. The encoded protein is CAISESAGVRYGYTF.